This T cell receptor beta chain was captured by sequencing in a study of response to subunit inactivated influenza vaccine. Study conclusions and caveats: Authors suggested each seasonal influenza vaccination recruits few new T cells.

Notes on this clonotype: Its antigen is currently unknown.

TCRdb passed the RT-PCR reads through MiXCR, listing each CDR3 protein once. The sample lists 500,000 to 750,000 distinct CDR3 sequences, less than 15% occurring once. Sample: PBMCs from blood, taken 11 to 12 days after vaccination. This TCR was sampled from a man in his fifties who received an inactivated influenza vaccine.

The CDR3 is CASMRGPNYGYTF. CDR3 DNA: TGTGCCAGCATGCGGGGGCCTAACTATGGCTACACCTTC. The rearrangement joins TRBV2 to TRBJ1-2; possibly TRBD1 for D (6 bases). This CDR3 contains 13 residues. Trimming left V 7 bases short and J 0 bases short, with 9 bases between. Germline CDR1 reads SNHLY; CDR2 reads FYNNEI.